These 21 T cell receptor beta chains came from one sample sequenced in a study of blood T cell repertoires in COVID-19. Sequencing used immunoSEQ multiplex PCR; TCRdb keeps in-frame clones, though not all of them. The sample contains around 260,000 clones, over 80% of which appear only once. The specimen was peripheral blood. The receptors were gathered from a man aged 60 to 75 who had recovered from COVID-19.

This rearrangement joins TRBV18 to TRBJ2-5; D is unresolved. V dropped 5 bases and J dropped 5 bases, with 12 bases sitting between them. Germline CDR1 is KGHSH and CDR2 is LQKENI. The CDR3 covers 13 residues. As DNA, the CDR3 is TGTGCCAGCTCAGAGGCCATTGGGGAGACCCAGTACTTC. This translates into CASSEAIGETQYF.

The chain recombines TRBV27 with TRBJ2-6; TRBD1 agrees at 7 bases. The CDR3 has 15 amino acids. The germline gives CDR1 MNHEY, CDR2 SMNVEV (reference sequence). Trimming cost V 4 bases and J 2 bases; bases outside gene matches: 2. CDR3 nucleotide sequence: TGTGCCAGCAGTTCAACAGGGGCTGGGGCCAACGTCCTGACTTTC. Protein: CASSSTGAGANVLTF.

The chain combines TRBV5-6 with TRBJ2-5, with a possible D match to TRBD2 (5 bases). The ends were cut back, 0 bases at V and 1 base at J, with 10 bases in the middle. The CDR3 extends over 15 amino acids. Germline-derived CDR1 and CDR2 are SGHDT and YYEEEE. CDR3: CASSLVRGSQETQYF. CDR3 nucleotides: TGTGCCAGCAGCTTGGTTCGGGGATCCCAAGAGACCCAGTACTTC.

About this clone itself: Additional DNA sequences in this sample encode the identical CDR3. V is TRBV28 and J is TRBJ2-3, with D possibly TRBD1 on 7 matching bases. The V and J ends lost 5 bases and 0 bases respectively, with 9 bases between them. The germline V gene encodes CDR1 MDHEN and CDR2 SYDVKM. This CDR3 region has 14 residues. This CDR3 reads CASSPGGSTDTQYF. The CDR3 coding sequence is TGTGCCAGCAGTCCAGGGGGGAGCACAGATACGCAGTATTTT.

This chain links TRBV4-1 with TRBJ2-1; a weak D match, TRBD2 (6 bases). Trimming cost V 0 bases and J 7 bases, with 13 bases left between them. Germline CDR1 MGHRA, CDR2 YSYEKL. This CDR3 spans 15 amino acids. CDR3 bases: TGCGCCAGCAGCCAAGATGAGGCGGGGCCAAATGAGCAGTTCTTC. This codes for CASSQDEAGPNEQFF.

The chain carries TRBV6-6 and TRBJ2-6, with D perhaps TRBD2 (6 bases). Trimming removed 2 bases from V and 2 bases from J, with 7 bases in between. Germline CDR1 and CDR2: MNHNY and SVGAGI (reference sequence). CDR3 length equals 15 residues. CDR3 loop: CASSYGGTGANVLTF. Here the CDR3 DNA reads TGTGCCAGCAGTTACGGAGGGACTGGGGCCAACGTCCTGACTTTC.

The chain is built from TRBV11-2 and TRBJ2-2; the D gene is possibly TRBD2 (5 bases). Germline CDR1 SGHAT, CDR2 FQNNGV. Trimming stripped 8 bases from V and 2 bases from J, with 9 bases between. This CDR3 is 13 amino acids long. Written as DNA, the CDR3 is TGTGCCAGCCGGTGGACTAACACCGGGGAGCTGTTTTTT. The encoded protein is CASRWTNTGELFF.

Only one count was recorded for this clone. The chain links TRBV6-5 to TRBJ1-1, with TRBD1 as a possible D gene (6 bases). Germline V gene sequence: CDR1 MNHEY, CDR2 SVGAGI. The CDR3 length is 13 residues. V was shortened by 7 bases and J by 4 bases, with 13 bases between the two germline ends. Here the CDR3 reads CASIVGARTEAFF. The CDR3 DNA follows: TGTGCCAGCATTGTGGGGGCGCGCACTGAAGCTTTCTTT.

The chain recombines TRBV2 with TRBJ1-1; unclear D gene. This CDR3 is built from 11 residues. Germline V gene data show CDR1 as SNHLY and CDR2 as FYNNEI. The V end was cut by 2 bases, the J end by 11 bases, with 9 bases between. The CDR3, as DNA: TGTGCCAGCAGTGAATCCGTCAGGGCTTTCTTT. This sequence encodes CASSESVRAFF.

The chain uses TRBV28 and TRBJ2-5, with TRBD1 matching 7 bases. This CDR3 has 13 amino acids. CDR1 and CDR2 from the germline V gene are MDHEN and SYDVKM. Trimming at V came to 6 bases and at J to 5 bases, leaving 6 bases not matched to a gene. CDR3 DNA sequence: TGTGCCAGCAGCCGAGGGGGCACGGAGACCCAGTACTTC. Translating gives CASSRGGTETQYF.

This clone was seen only a few times. The chain uses TRBV30 and TRBJ2-5; possible D gene TRBD2, 5 bases. This CDR3 is built from 17 residues. The germline V and J ends were trimmed by 3 bases and 9 bases, with 29 bases remaining between them. Germline CDR1 GTSNPN, CDR2 SVGIG (reference sequence). This CDR3 is CAWRTLGRGAVSSAQYF. CDR3 in DNA: TGTGCCTGGAGAACACTGGGTCGGGGAGCCGTATCATCGGCCCAGTACTTC.

The chain is built from TRBV21-1 and TRBJ1-2; the D call of TRBD1 is as the table states it, not checked on the DNA. TRBV21-1 is described as a pseudogene. This CDR3 is built from 14 residues. The CDR3 DNA reads as TGTGCCAGCAGCGCCACAAGAAAATACTATGGCTACACCTTC. This translates into CASSATRKYYGYTF.

The chain recombines TRBV11-2 with TRBJ1-6; TRBD1 might be the D (5 bases). CDR1 is SGHAT, CDR2 FQNNGV, per germline. CDR3 length: 17 amino acids. V lost 0 bases to trimming and J lost 7 bases, with 16 bases between them. The CDR3 DNA follows: TGTGCCAGCAGCTTAGAGATCGGTGACAGAATGAATTCACCCCTCCACTTT. Amino acids: CASSLEIGDRMNSPLHF.

V is TRBV10-3 and J is TRBJ2-7; no clear D gene. From germline, CDR1 is ENHRY and CDR2 SYGVKD. The CDR3 totals 14 residues. V lost 1 base and J 0 bases, leaving 7 bases between the germline ends. CDR3 coding DNA: TGTGCCATCAGTGAGTACTTAAGCTCCTACGAGCAGTACTTC. Its protein is CAISEYLSSYEQYF.

This clone has just one count. The chain uses TRBV28 and TRBJ2-7; possibly TRBD1 for D (6 bases). Looked up from germline, CDR1 is MDHEN and CDR2 is SYDVKM. The CDR3 spans 12 residues. V dropped 6 bases and J dropped 4 bases, with 10 bases sitting between them. The CDR3 reads CASSRQEYEQYF. The CDR3 DNA is TGTGCCAGCAGCAGACAGGAATACGAGCAGTACTTC. The full variable domain, with the rest looked up from reference TRBV28 and TRBJ2-7, is DVKVTQSSRYLVKRTGEKVFLECVQDMDHENMFWYRQDPGLGLRLIYFSYDVKMKEKGDIPEGYSVSREKKERFSLILESASTNQTSMYLCASSRQEYEQYFGPGTRLTVT.

V usage is TRBV9 and J usage is TRBJ1-2, with D possibly being TRBD1 (6 bases). In germline, CDR1 is SGDLS, CDR2 YYNGEE. The V gene lost 4 bases and the J gene lost 8 bases, with 18 bases spanning the gap. The CDR3 is 14 residues long. Written as DNA, the CDR3 is TGTGCCAGCAGCCCTAGCGGGACATATATCGGCTACACCTTC. It specifies CASSPSGTYIGYTF.

This clone was counted once. This chain joins TRBV7-2 and TRBJ2-1, with a possible D match to TRBD1 (7 bases). V shed 4 bases and J shed 2 bases, with 24 bases lying between them. Germline loops: CDR1 SGHTA, CDR2 FQGNSA. This CDR3 is built from 19 residues. The CDR3 nucleotides are TGTGCCAGCAGCTCCCCTAAGGGGGCGGGACAACTTACCTACAATGAGCAGTTCTTC. The encoded protein is CASSSPKGAGQLTYNEQFF.

This chain joins TRBV19 and TRBJ1-2, with D possibly matching TRBD1 (6 bases). Trimming shortened V by 6 bases and J by 0 bases, and 17 bases separated the two germline ends. The V gene's germline CDR1 is LNHDA and CDR2 SQIVND (reference sequence). This CDR3 region has 16 residues. The chain's CDR3 is CASSLTGVRTNYGYTF. CDR3 sequence (DNA): TGTGCCAGTAGCCTGACAGGCGTACGTACTAACTATGGCTACACCTTC.

The rearrangement links TRBV10-3 to TRBJ1-2, with D maybe TRBD1 (6 bases). The CDR3 totals 13 residues. Germline lookup yields CDR1 ENHRY and CDR2 SYGVKD. The V end lost 5 bases, the J end lost 3 bases, and 10 bases lay between the germline ends. CDR3 protein: CAISSQGYYGYTF. Here the CDR3 DNA reads TGTGCCATCAGTTCACAGGGTTACTATGGCTACACCTTC.

This chain links TRBV14 with TRBJ1-1; 8 bases fit TRBD1. CDR1 and CDR2 from the germline V gene are SGHDN and FVKESK. V was pared by 0 bases and J by 7 bases, with 7 bases of the junction left unmatched. CDR3 length equals 15 residues. The CDR3 here is CASSQDRQGALEAFF. The CDR3 nucleotides read TGTGCCAGCAGCCAAGATCGGCAGGGGGCCCTTGAAGCTTTCTTT.

The chain combines TRBV10-3 with TRBJ2-2; D not resolved. CDR3 length: 16 residues. Germline V gene sequence: CDR1 ENHRY, CDR2 SYGVKD. Trimming took 2 bases from V and 4 from J, leaving 14 bases between them. The CDR3 coding sequence is TGTGCCATCAGTGAGGTTCAAGTGGGCCTCACCGGGGAGCTGTTTTTT. Protein: CAISEVQVGLTGELFF.